This section outlines one T cell receptor (beta chain) sequence together with its context. Its specificity is unknown. Combining a sample-barcoded 5' primer with a J-beta primer mix, a second PCR ran for 7 to 11 cycles. Each sample yielded at least 2.5 million CDR3-containing paired-end reads. TCRdb redid the calling of the 5' RACE reads with MiXCR, one entry per CDR3 protein. The data hold 1,300,000 or so distinct CDR3 sequences, with around 55% observed a single time. The donors, all healthy, were Caucasians living in Russia, aged about 6 to 90. The data originate from a study of blood T cells in healthy people across ages. Broader study findings: TCR beta diversity per million T cells fell roughly linearly with age.

The V end lost 1 base, the J end lost 1 base, and 11 bases lay between the germline ends. The CDR3 has 16 residues. The V gene's germline CDR1 is SGHAT and CDR2 FQNNGV. Source material: blood. The rearrangement links TRBV11-2 to TRBJ2-4; D unclear. The receptor's source is a man younger than 35 in good health. CDR3 region: CASSLAPRIAKNIQYF. CDR3 in DNA: TGTGCCAGCAGCTTAGCCCCAAGAATTGCCAAAAACATTCAGTACTTC.